This T cell receptor beta chain was sequenced in a study of tissue T cells after allogeneic stem cell transplantation. Study-wide context: Gastrointestinal graft-versus-host disease was present in all patients, each treated with several therapy lines.

Assay used: immunoSEQ multiplex PCR; TCRdb lists only in-frame clones, some missing. The sample lists around 25,000 clones; 91% were seen once. V lost 4 bases, J lost 3 bases, and 6 bases stayed unmatched. CDR1 is SGHRS, CDR2 YFSETQ, per germline. This CDR3 spans 15 amino acids. The chain couples TRBV5-1 to TRBJ2-1; 8 bases map to TRBD2. The sequenced sample was blood, obtained before transplantation. The sequence derives from a male donor at least 60 years old who later had graft-versus-host disease after an allogeneic stem cell transplant. As DNA, the CDR3 is TGCGCCAGCAGCGTACTAGCGGAGAACTACAATGAGCAGTTCTTC. This gives the protein CASSVLAENYNEQFF. Variable domain in full (rest from reference TRBV5-1 and TRBJ2-1): KAGVTQTPRYLIKTRGQQVTLSCSPISGHRSVSWYQQTPGQGLQFLFEYFSETQRNKGNFPGRFSGRQFSNSRSEMNVSTLELGDSALYLCASSVLAENYNEQFFGPGTRLTVL.